These 21 T cell receptor beta chains were sequenced from one sample in a study of cytomegalovirus exposure and HLA in healthy donors. Both 60 Vbeta primers and 13 Jbeta primers went into the PCR. The assay was immunoSEQ multiplex PCR, and TCRdb's table has in-frame clones only and misses some. The sample lists 40,000 to 50,000 clones, about 72% occurring once. Input material: PBMCs. The receptors stem from a man aged 25-45 years in good health and CMV-seronegative.

The chain carries TRBV7-9 and TRBJ1-2, with D possibly TRBD1 on 6 matching bases. The CDR3 has 13 residues. The germline V and J ends were trimmed by 8 bases and 7 bases, with 17 bases remaining between them. Per germline, CDR1 SEHNR and CDR2 FQNEAQ (reference sequence). CDR3 sequence: CASRQAPSGGYTF. DNA for the CDR3: TGTGCCAGCCGACAGGCACCCTCTGGTGGCTACACCTTC.

This rearrangement joins TRBV6-1 to TRBJ2-1; D uncertain. The CDR3 spans 12 residues. V lost 2 bases and J 5 bases, leaving 4 bases between the germline ends. Per germline, CDR1 MNHNS and CDR2 SASEGT. Here the CDR3 reads CASSETHNEQFF. CDR3 coding DNA: TGTGCCAGCAGTGAAACACACAATGAGCAGTTCTTC.

The chain uses TRBV27 and TRBJ2-3, with TRBD2 matching over 9 bases. This CDR3 has 18 residues. With V trimmed by 1 base and J by 4 bases, 12 bases remained unmatched. Germline V gene data show CDR1 as MNHEY and CDR2 as SMNVEV (reference sequence). CDR3 nucleotides: TGTGCCAGCAGTTTATGGTCGGTAGCGGGAGCAGGTGCAGATACGCAGTATTTT. The encoded protein is CASSLWSVAGAGADTQYF.

This clone showed up just a few times. Its ends do not fully match the called genes, so a read error is possible. The chain is built from TRBV6-6 and TRBJ1-1, with TRBD1 matching 8 bases. The germline V gene encodes CDR1 MNHNY and CDR2 SVGAGI (reference sequence). This CDR3 region has 11 residues. CDR3 DNA sequence: TGTGCCAGCAGCCAGGGACAGGTTAAGAGATTT. As protein: CASSQGQVKRF.

The chain links TRBV5-4 to TRBJ1-5; a weak D match, TRBD1 (6 bases). The germline V gene has CDR1 SGHNT and CDR2 YYREEE (reference sequence). Trimming shortened V by 4 bases and J by 7 bases, and 21 bases separated the two germline ends. The CDR3 totals 16 residues. The CDR3: CASSPWGSGDGQPQHF. The CDR3 nucleotides are TGTGCCAGCAGCCCATGGGGCTCAGGGGATGGACAGCCCCAGCATTTT.

V gene TRBV5-1 combines with J gene TRBJ2-5; D is ambiguous. V was clipped by 3 bases and J by 5 bases, with 8 bases between them. The length of the CDR3 is 12 residues. Germline lookup yields CDR1 SGHRS and CDR2 YFSETQ. The CDR3 reads CASSSPRETQYF. Here the CDR3 DNA reads TGCGCCAGCAGCTCCCCGAGGGAGACCCAGTACTTC.

The chain combines TRBV13 with TRBJ2-1; 8 bases are a match to TRBD2. V lost 5 bases and J lost 3; bases outside the gene matches: 12. This CDR3 spans 17 amino acids. Germline loops: CDR1 PRHDT, CDR2 FYEKMQ (reference sequence). CDR3 DNA sequence: TGTGCCAGCAGCCGTAGGGCGATAGCGGGAAACTACAATGAGCAGTTCTTC. Translating it yields CASSRRAIAGNYNEQFF.

The genes are TRBV6-5 and TRBJ2-5, with D perhaps matching TRBD1 (5 bases). Germline V gene lookup returns CDR1 MNHEY and CDR2 SVGAGI. The V end was cut by 0 bases, the J end by 5 bases, with 13 bases between. This CDR3 is built from 15 residues. This chain's CDR3 is CASSYSPGIEETQYF. The CDR3 coding sequence is TGTGCCAGCAGTTACTCACCAGGGATTGAGGAGACCCAGTACTTC.

V is TRBV30 and J is TRBJ2-7; tentatively, D is TRBD2 (6 bases). This CDR3 contains 12 residues. Germline V gene sequence: CDR1 GTSNPN, CDR2 SVGIG (reference sequence). CDR3 protein: CVSGKAGLEQYF. In DNA form, the CDR3 reads TGTGTCTCGGGGAAAGCGGGCCTCGAGCAGTACTTC.

The sample holds one count of this clone. The chain links TRBV13 to TRBJ2-5, with a possible D match to TRBD1 (5 bases). CDR1 is PRHDT, CDR2 FYEKMQ, per germline (reference sequence). V dropped 5 bases and J dropped 3 bases, with 16 bases sitting between them. The CDR3 contains 15 residues. The CDR3 is CASSPLQSGKETQYF. CDR3 nucleotides: TGTGCCAGCAGCCCGTTGCAGTCAGGGAAAGAGACCCAGTACTTC.

The chain carries TRBV5-1 and TRBJ2-1; D is unclear. The V gene lost 0 bases and the J gene lost 7 bases, with 5 bases spanning the gap. CDR1 is SGHRS and CDR2 is YFSETQ in the germline V gene. The CDR3 loop spans 12 amino acids. CDR3 protein: CASSLARNEQFF. The CDR3 DNA reads as TGCGCCAGCAGCTTGGCCCGTAATGAGCAGTTCTTC.

J is TRBJ2-7 and V is TRBV5-1; tentative D call: TRBD2 (5 bases). This CDR3 spans 15 amino acids. Per germline, CDR1 SGHRS and CDR2 YFSETQ. Trimming took 4 bases from V and 2 from J, leaving 16 bases between them. CDR3 DNA: TGCGCCAGCAGCCGGGCGGCGGGTTCAACCTACGAGCAGTACTTC. As protein: CASSRAAGSTYEQYF. Based on the CDR3 plus reference TRBV5-1 and TRBJ2-7, the full variable domain is KAGVTQTPRYLIKTRGQQVTLSCSPISGHRSVSWYQQTPGQGLQFLFEYFSETQRNKGNFPGRFSGRQFSNSRSEMNVSTLELGDSALYLCASSRAAGSTYEQYFGPGTRLTVT.

By its share, this clone is medium-sized. The chain has TRBV7-9 and TRBJ2-1; TRBD2 agrees at 10 bases. Germline V lookup: CDR1 SEHNR, CDR2 FQNEAQ (reference sequence). V lost 5 bases and J lost 5; bases outside the gene matches: 6. This CDR3 is built from 15 residues. In DNA form, the CDR3 reads TGTGCCAGCAGCGAGAAAGCGGGAGGGCACAATGAGCAGTTCTTC. As protein: CASSEKAGGHNEQFF.

The sample holds a few counts of this clone. The V gene is TRBV6-5, the J gene TRBJ1-4; 10 bases fit TRBD1. Germline assignment: CDR1 MNHEY and CDR2 SVGAGI. CDR3 size: 13 residues. V shed 8 bases, J shed 8 bases, and the junction held 5 bases outside the gene matches. The CDR3 loop is CASQDRGEEKLFF. The CDR3 coding sequence is TGTGCCAGCCAGGACAGGGGGGAGGAAAAACTGTTTTTT.

The chain is built from TRBV19 and TRBJ1-5, with TRBD1 matching 8 bases. Germline V gene sequence: CDR1 LNHDA, CDR2 SQIVND (reference sequence). CDR3 length equals 14 residues. The V gene end was trimmed by 6 bases and the J gene end by 2 bases; junction bases not matched to a gene: 3. Written as DNA, the CDR3 is TGTGCCAGTAGACAGGGGGAAGGCAATCAGCCCCAGCATTTT. Protein product: CASRQGEGNQPQHF.

This clone was seen a few times. The chain uses TRBV21-1 and TRBJ1-4. TRBV21-1 is an annotated pseudogene. The CDR3 totals 13 residues. CDR3 sequence (DNA): TGTGCCAGCAGCTCCCGTCGGGGTAGGAAACTGTTTTTT. Amino acid sequence: CASSSRRGRKLFF.

V is TRBV7-6 and J is TRBJ2-1, with 8 bases lining up with TRBD1. V lost 6 bases to trimming and J lost 5 bases; unmatched junction nucleotides: 3. The CDR3 has 13 amino acids. Germline V gene lookup returns CDR1 SGHVS and CDR2 FNYEAQ. CDR3 protein: CASRSTGDNEQFF. CDR3 in DNA: TGTGCCAGCAGGTCGACAGGGGACAATGAGCAGTTCTTC.

The chain has TRBV7-2 and TRBJ2-1, with 7 bases that match TRBD1. Germline V gene data show CDR1 as SGHTA and CDR2 as FQGNSA. V shed 0 bases, J shed 7 bases, and the junction held 9 bases outside the gene matches. The CDR3 runs to 16 residues. The CDR3 nucleotides read TGTGCCAGCAGCTTAGCCTCAGGGGGTGGAATGAATGAGCAGTTCTTC. Translating it yields CASSLASGGGMNEQFF. Together with reference TRBV7-2 and TRBJ2-1, the CDR3 gives the full variable domain: GAGVSQSPSNKVTEKGKDVELRCDPISGHTALYWYRQSLGQGLEFLIYFQGNSAPDKSGLPSDRFSAERTGGSVSTLTIQRTQQEDSAVYLCASSLASGGGMNEQFFGPGTRLTVL.

The chain joins TRBV27 to TRBJ1-5, with TRBD1 as a possible D gene (5 bases). In germline, CDR1 is MNHEY, CDR2 SMNVEV (reference sequence). V lost 4 bases to trimming and J lost 4 bases, with 11 bases between them. This CDR3 region has 14 residues. CDR3 nucleotide sequence: TGTGCCAGCAGTTCCCCGGGGGAAAATCAGCCCCAGCATTTT. Translation gives CASSSPGENQPQHF.

V usage is TRBV2 and J usage is TRBJ2-1, with TRBD2 matching 12 bases. CDR3 length equals 16 residues. The V and J ends lost 5 bases and 7 bases, in that order; junction bases with no gene match: 9. Germline V gene lookup returns CDR1 SNHLY and CDR2 FYNNEI. CDR3 DNA sequence: TGTGCCAGCAGTCCTAGCGGGAGGGCTCTCGGGAATGAGCAGTTCTTC. Translating it yields CASSPSGRALGNEQFF.

This rearrangement joins TRBV7-8 to TRBJ2-7, with D unresolved. The CDR3 sequence is 14 residues long. Germline V lookup: CDR1 SGHVS, CDR2 FQNEAQ. The V and J ends lost 4 bases and 3 bases respectively, with 13 bases between them. The CDR3 sequence is CASSSLLENYEQYF. CDR3 bases: TGTGCCAGCAGCTCGCTCCTAGAGAACTACGAGCAGTACTTC.